What follows describes a single TCR beta chain. The junction and the germline gene differ at one end; a read error may be behind it. This entry comes from a study of tumor and adjacent non-tumor tissue in lung cancer. The length of the CDR3 is 13 residues. The template was RNA from unsorted bulk tissue. The library came from three nested PCR rounds adapted from ARM-PCR protocols. TCRdb reprocessed the multiplex PCR reads with MiXCR, giving one entry per CDR3 protein. The profile shows approximately 79,000 distinct CDR3 sequences, roughly two thirds of them singletons. The specimen was lung tumor tissue. This TCR was sampled from an older man with non-small cell lung cancer. The gene calls are TRBV12-3 or TRBV12-4 and TRBJ2-2, with D perhaps given as TRBD1 or TRBD2 (6 bases each). Here the CDR3 reads CAGSSYGGRELFF. The CDR3 DNA reads as TGTGCCGGCAGTTCCTACGGGGGCCGGGAGCTGTTTTTT.